This T cell receptor (beta chain) derives from a study of response to subunit inactivated influenza vaccine (dated by TCRdb to the late 2010s). For the study in its entirety: To follow how T cells responded to a trivalent subunit inactivated influenza vaccine, the researchers relied on deep quantitative profiling of the T cell receptor repertoire. Overall study outcomes, separate from this receptor: According to the authors, only a limited number of new T cells may be recruited by each seasonal influenza vaccination.

This clonotype was seen more than once but under ten times. No antigen is known for it. It has no much larger one-base neighbor in the sample; base qualities were not kept. Libraries were made using RT-PCR. This sample was sequenced with an Illumina HiSeq 2500. TCRdb's own reprocessing of the public reads used fastp at Q25 and MiXCR and kept productive beta chains. Duplicate CDR3 protein sequences are folded into a single record with the most common DNA and genes. Across this sample there are 800,000 or so distinct CDR3 sequences, with around 20% seen only once. The ten largest clones add up to roughly 10% of the sample. V is shortened by 0 bases, J by 5 bases, and the region joining them spans 8 bases. The CDR3 runs 14 amino acids, cysteine and phenylalanine included. This entry keeps only the CDR3 DNA: 42 bases, framed from base 1. CDR1 and CDR2 are read off the germline V gene as SGHTS and YDEGEE.

The TCR sequence derives from a man aged 45 to 65 who received an inactivated influenza vaccine. Donor details come from another sample of the same person, matched by shared clones. The sequenced sample was PBMCs from blood, obtained about 5 days after vaccination. The receptor chain draws on TRBV5-8 and TRBJ2-2; the D gene remains uncertain. The CDR3 reads CASSLAPQTGELFF. In nucleotides, the sequence is TGTGCCAGCAGCTTGGCCCCGCAGACCGGGGAGCTGTTTTTT.